Given below is one T cell receptor (beta chain) in context. It lacks a known antigen. The record has no base qualities; no much larger clone is one base away. The sample comes from a study of control samples from healthy donors and cancer patients (dated by TCRdb to about 2020). For CDR1 and CDR2, the germline V gene lists SQVTM and ANQGSEA. Relative to germline, V is 3 bases shorter and J is 5 bases shorter, with 7 bases between their ends. The CDR3 goes from the cysteine to the phenylalanine over 11 residues. Here the CDR3 DNA is all that survives: 33 bases in frame from base 1. Library construction relied on the immunoSEQ multiplex PCR assay. TCRdb obtained this table from immuneACCESS and retained in-frame rearrangements with V and J assigned. These tables miss some clones; where compared with another copy, unresolved V genes account for less than half of the shortfall, and the remainder is unexplained. The sample table lists some 100,000 clones, around 83% of them with a count of one. Together, the top ten hold over 1% of the sample.

This TCR was recovered from a woman aged 45-65 years in good health. The sequence joins TRBV29-1 to TRBJ1-1; matching of 5 bases hints at TRBD1 as the D gene. The material sequenced was blood. The encoded CDR3 is CSVDRGTEAFF. The DNA reads TGCAGCGTTGATCGGGGGACTGAAGCTTTCTTT.